The 24 T cell receptor beta chains below all came from one sample that was sequenced in a study of blood T cell repertoires in COVID-19. Some clones are missing from TCRdb's copy, which holds only in-frame ones; the method was immunoSEQ multiplex PCR. The table includes 170,000 or so clones, about 78% detected once. The source material was PBMCs or T cells enriched from blood (not recorded which). Receptors originate from a woman in her forties or fifties who had recovered from COVID-19.

Here the CDR3 DNA reads TGTGCCAGCTCACCAATGGAAGGGGGTGAGACTGAAGCTTTCTTT. Encoded protein: CASSPMEGGETEAFF. This chain connects TRBV18 to TRBJ1-1; perhaps TRBD1 as D (6 bases). Germline CDR1 is KGHSH and CDR2 is LQKENI. The CDR3 length is 15 residues. V shed 2 bases and J shed 5 bases, with 15 bases lying between them.

The chain has TRBV21-1 and TRBJ2-3; the table calls TRBD2, which could not be checked here. TRBV21-1 is a pseudogene segment. The CDR3 runs 11 residues. This CDR3 is CASSLWDTQYF. The CDR3 DNA is TGTGCCAGCAGCCTATGGGATACGCAGTATTTT.

This clone was counted a few times. This chain joins TRBV7-3 and TRBJ2-1; 7 bases map to TRBD2. Germline V gene sequence: CDR1 SGHTA, CDR2 FQGTGA. CDR3 length equals 13 residues. Unmatched junction bases numbered 7, after V lost 6 bases and J lost 8 bases. CDR3 in DNA: TGTGCCAGCAGTCCCACTAGCGCGGATGAGCAGTTCTTC. Its translation is CASSPTSADEQFF.

The rearrangement joins TRBV4-1 to TRBJ1-6, with D uncertain. Deletions cut 0 bases from V and 10 bases from J, with 7 bases between. Looked up from germline, CDR1 is MGHRA and CDR2 is YSYEKL. The CDR3 is 13 amino acids. Here the CDR3 DNA reads TGCGCCAGCAGCCAAGATCCGCGATCACCCCTCCACTTT. Its translation is CASSQDPRSPLHF.

This chain connects TRBV10-3 to TRBJ1-2, with a possible D match to TRBD1 (5 bases). Germline values: CDR1 ENHRY, CDR2 SYGVKD. V dropped 10 bases and J dropped 4 bases, with 16 bases sitting between them. The CDR3 consists of 13 residues. The CDR3 coding sequence is TGTGCCACCAAAGGAGACAGTGGCTATGGCTACACCTTC. It codes for CATKGDSGYGYTF.

This clone has a single count. V is TRBV5-1 and J is TRBJ2-7; no clear D. This CDR3 comprises 15 residues. Germline V gene data show CDR1 as SGHRS and CDR2 as YFSETQ. The V end lost 0 bases, the J end lost 2 bases, and 12 bases lay between the germline ends. This chain's CDR3 is CASSLAEEDTYEQYF. The CDR3 DNA follows: TGCGCCAGCAGCTTGGCGGAAGAGGATACCTACGAGCAGTACTTC. Together with reference TRBV5-1 and TRBJ2-7, the CDR3 gives the full variable domain: KAGVTQTPRYLIKTRGQQVTLSCSPISGHRSVSWYQQTPGQGLQFLFEYFSETQRNKGNFPGRFSGRQFSNSRSEMNVSTLELGDSALYLCASSLAEEDTYEQYFGPGTRLTVT.

This clone was detected many times. This chain uses TRBV7-8 with TRBJ1-5, with 7 positions matching TRBD1. This CDR3 is 15 amino acids long. The V and J ends lost 2 bases and 0 bases, in that order; junction bases with no gene match: 1. Per germline, CDR1 SGHVS and CDR2 FQNEAQ. CDR3 nucleotides: TGTGCCAGCAGCTTAAACAGGGGTAGCAATCAGCCCCAGCATTTT. Translating gives CASSLNRGSNQPQHF. The whole variable domain, filled in from reference TRBV7-8 and TRBJ1-5, reads GAGVSQSPRYKVAKRGQDVALRCDPISGHVSLFWYQQALGQGPEFLTYFQNEAQLDKSGLPSDRFFAERPEGSVSTLKIQRTQQEDSAVYLCASSLNRGSNQPQHFGDGTRLSIL.

The CDR3 DNA is TGTGCCAGCAGCTTACCAGGGACAGGGAGGACTGAAGCTTTCTTT. Translation gives CASSLPGTGRTEAFF. V is TRBV28 and J is TRBJ1-1; TRBD1 agrees at 9 bases. Trimming removed 6 bases from V and 5 bases from J; junction bases left unmatched: 10. Germline V gene sequence: CDR1 MDHEN, CDR2 SYDVKM. The CDR3 has 15 residues.

This chain uses TRBV5-1 with TRBJ2-7; D might be TRBD2 (5 bases). V was cut by 6 bases and J by 6 bases, with 16 bases left in between. Germline assignment: CDR1 SGHRS and CDR2 YFSETQ. The CDR3 is 13 residues long. CDR3: CASTPEAISEQYF. CDR3 in DNA: TGCGCCAGCACCCCGGAGGCGATTTCCGAGCAGTACTTC.

The chain has TRBV30 and TRBJ1-4, with TRBD1 matching 7 bases. Trimming cost V 7 bases and J 5 bases; bases outside gene matches: 13. The V gene's germline CDR1 is GTSNPN and CDR2 SVGIG (reference sequence). The CDR3 length is 15 residues. For the CDR3, the DNA is TGTGCCTCCTCCCCGCGACAGGGTCTAAATGAAAAACTGTTTTTT. Its protein product is CASSPRQGLNEKLFF.

V usage is TRBV3-1 (or the pseudogene TRBV3-2) and J usage is TRBJ1-4, with 7 bases lining up with TRBD1. There are 15 residues in the CDR3. J was trimmed by 4 bases and V by 2 bases; bases with no gene match: 4. Germline loops: CDR1 LGHDT, CDR2 YNNKEL (reference sequence). CDR3 sequence (DNA): TGTGCCAGCAGCCAAAGGACAGGAAATAATGAAAAACTGTTTTTT. Residues: CASSQRTGNNEKLFF.

The table lists this clone with a few counts. This chain connects TRBV11-2 to TRBJ1-2; TRBD1 might be the D (5 bases). The V gene's germline CDR1 is SGHAT and CDR2 FQNNGV. V lost 5 bases, J lost 4 bases, and 11 bases lay in between. The CDR3 loop spans 13 amino acids. CDR3 region: CASSQSRAYGYTF. In nucleotides, the CDR3 is TGTGCCAGCAGCCAATCCAGGGCCTATGGCTACACCTTC.

The rearrangement links TRBV6-5 to TRBJ2-1; D not certain. The CDR3 covers 15 residues. The V end was cut by 0 bases, the J end by 4 bases, with 10 bases between. Germline CDR1 reads MNHEY; CDR2 reads SVGAGI. CDR3 region: CASSYSALTYNEQFF. The CDR3 DNA reads TGTGCCAGCAGTTACTCGGCCTTAACATACAATGAGCAGTTCTTC.

The chain uses TRBV7-7 and TRBJ2-1, with D maybe TRBD2 (6 bases). The CDR3 loop spans 15 amino acids. The germline gives CDR1 SSHAT, CDR2 FNYEAQ (reference sequence). V was pared by 3 bases and J by 9 bases, with 18 bases between. The CDR3, as DNA: TGTGCCAGCAGCTTTAGCGCGGGGAGCGGCATTGAGCAGTTCTTC. This translates into CASSFSAGSGIEQFF.

CDR3 residues: CASSGRFYNEQFF. CDR3 sequence (DNA): TGTGCCAGCAGCGGGAGGTTTTACAATGAGCAGTTCTTC. The chain joins TRBV6-1 to TRBJ2-1; TRBD2 matches at 7 bases. V was clipped by 6 bases and J by 4 bases; unmatched bases: 3. This CDR3 region has 13 residues. CDR1 MNHNS and CDR2 SASEGT come from the germline V gene.

The CDR3 sequence is CASSLDYRGYGYTF. CDR3 sequence (DNA): TGTGCCAGCAGCTTAGATTACAGGGGCTATGGCTACACCTTC. V usage is TRBV11-3 and J usage is TRBJ1-2; 7 nucleotides align to TRBD1. Germline lookup yields CDR1 SGHNT and CDR2 YENEEA. CDR3 size: 14 residues. The J segment lost 4 bases and the V segment lost 0 bases, leaving 2 bases of the junction unmatched.

This chain connects TRBV29-1 to TRBJ2-1; a possible D gene is TRBD1 (6 bases). In germline, CDR1 is SQVTM, CDR2 ANQGSEA. Trimming cost V 5 bases and J 3 bases, with 14 bases left between them. This CDR3 has 14 amino acids. CDR3 nucleotide sequence: TGCAGCGTTCCTCGACAGGTGAACTACAATGAGCAGTTCTTC. The encoded protein is CSVPRQVNYNEQFF.

The rearrangement links TRBV11-2 to TRBJ2-7; TRBD1 matches at 8 bases. Germline CDR1 SGHAT, CDR2 FQNNGV. V was clipped by 3 bases and J by 2 bases; unmatched bases: 12. The CDR3 extends over 17 amino acids. CDR3 sequence reads: CASSFTRHGTGTYEQYF. In nucleotides, the CDR3 is TGTGCCAGCAGCTTTACGCGCCACGGGACAGGTACCTACGAGCAGTACTTC.

In its sample, this clone was seen a few times. The CDR3, as DNA: TGTGCCAGCAGCCAGGTGTATGGGACAGGTATCCGCCCCGGGGCTTTCTTT. Translation gives CASSQVYGTGIRPGAFF. This sequence joins TRBV11-2 and TRBJ1-1, with 8 bases matching TRBD1. The germline V gene has CDR1 SGHAT and CDR2 FQNNGV. This CDR3 contains 17 residues. The V gene end was trimmed by 5 bases and the J gene end by 11 bases; junction bases not matched to a gene: 22. The complete variable domain, with remaining parts taken from reference TRBV11-2 and TRBJ1-1, reads EAGVAQSPRYKIIEKRQSVAFWCNPISGHATLYWYQQILGQGPKLLIQFQNNGVVDDSQLPKDRFSAERLKGVDSTLKIQPAKLEDSAVYLCASSQVYGTGIRPGAFFGQGTRLTVV.

This clone was found a few times. This chain uses TRBV7-6 with TRBJ1-3; TRBD1 is a possible D gene (6 bases). The V gene lost 5 bases and the J gene lost 0 bases, with 14 bases spanning the gap. The germline V gene encodes CDR1 SGHVS and CDR2 FNYEAQ. This CDR3 spans 16 amino acids. The CDR3 DNA is TGTGCCAGCAGCCCCCGCCAGGGGCTCTCTGGAAACACCATATATTTT. It is translated as CASSPRQGLSGNTIYF.

Remarks on this clone: The junction does not match germline at one end; this may be a read error. V and J are TRBV7-6 and TRBJ2-3; 8 positions match TRBD1. The CDR3 is made up of 15 amino acids. CDR1 SGHVS and CDR2 FNYEAQ come from the germline V gene. The CDR3 reads CASSSGQGSRDTQYF. The CDR3 nucleotides are TGTGCCAGCAGCAGCGGACAGGGCAGCAGAGATACGCAGTATTTT.

This chain links TRBV5-1 with TRBJ1-2, with 9 bases lining up with TRBD1. CDR1 and CDR2 (germline): SGHRS, YFSETQ. Unmatched junction bases numbered 11, after V lost 4 bases and J lost 1 base. This CDR3 is built from 17 residues. The CDR3 DNA reads TGCGCCAGCAGCCGAAAGATTCGACAGGGGGTTAACTATGGCTACACCTTC. The encoded protein is CASSRKIRQGVNYGYTF.

The V and J genes are TRBV11-3 and TRBJ2-2; TRBD1 might be the D (6 bases). This CDR3 contains 16 residues. V was pared by 2 bases and J by 1 base, with 11 bases between. Germline V gene data show CDR1 as SGHNT and CDR2 as YENEEA. The DNA of the CDR3 is TGTGCCAGCAGCTTATCTGACAGGAAGAACACCGGGGAGCTGTTTTTT. Protein sequence: CASSLSDRKNTGELFF.

The table lists this clone with a few counts. The V and J genes are TRBV18 and TRBJ2-1; 12 bases map to TRBD2. The CDR3 totals 15 residues. Germline V gene lookup returns CDR1 KGHSH and CDR2 LQKENI. V shed 3 bases and J 7 bases; nucleotides not matched to a gene: 4. The CDR3 sequence: CASSPLAGGPNEQFF. The CDR3 coding sequence is TGTGCCAGCTCACCCCTAGCGGGAGGGCCTAATGAGCAGTTCTTC.